Listed below are T cell receptor beta chains from one sample, sequenced in a study of T-cell memory formation after mild COVID-19. A single record per CDR3 protein comes from TCRdb applying MiXCR to the 5' RACE reads. The sample includes roughly 380,000 distinct CDR3 sequences, over 25% of them seen just once. Sequencing was performed on PBMCs or a T cell subset sorted from them (not recorded which). Receptors were obtained from an adult woman who had mild COVID-19 (a few samples of this study predate the infection). Cell type and time point are not known. CDR3s leave out the opening cysteine and the closing phenylalanine or tryptophan. Each record gives: clone size, J gene, V gene, D gene, CDR3 protein. A D gene is named only where the DNA matches it firmly. Clone size appears in some rows only: once, few, many, or a class for an expanded clone.

clone size: few; J gene: TRBJ2-3; V gene: TRBV7-3; D gene: .; CDR3 protein: ASSLGRDGRTDTQY
clone size: .; J gene: TRBJ1-2; V gene: TRBV12-3/TRBV12-4; D gene: .; CDR3 protein: ASSRTVIDGYT
clone size: .; J gene: TRBJ1-1; V gene: TRBV27; D gene: .; CDR3 protein: ASSYSPLGRRLNTEAF
clone size: .; J gene: TRBJ1-1; V gene: TRBV2; D gene: TRBD1; CDR3 protein: ASGQGARTEAF
clone size: few; J gene: TRBJ2-1; V gene: TRBV7-3; D gene: TRBD2; CDR3 protein: ASSPQPGGGGYNEQF
clone size: few; J gene: TRBJ2-1; V gene: TRBV4-1; D gene: TRBD1; CDR3 protein: ASSQEGTANNEQF
clone size: .; J gene: TRBJ2-7; V gene: TRBV19; D gene: .; CDR3 protein: ASSMRGDEQY
clone size: few; J gene: TRBJ2-1; V gene: TRBV20-1; D gene: .; CDR3 protein: SAREGGGEQF
clone size: few; J gene: TRBJ1-2; V gene: TRBV7-9; D gene: .; CDR3 protein: ASGGYT
clone size: few; J gene: TRBJ1-5; V gene: TRBV5-1; D gene: .; CDR3 protein: ASSFGDYNQPQH
clone size: .; J gene: TRBJ2-1; V gene: TRBV7-9; D gene: .; CDR3 protein: ASSRTISYNEQF
clone size: .; J gene: TRBJ1-1; V gene: TRBV4-2; D gene: .; CDR3 protein: ASSQGGGGPNTEAF
clone size: .; J gene: TRBJ1-1; V gene: TRBV5-1; D gene: .; CDR3 protein: ASSRDLSTEAF
clone size: .; J gene: TRBJ2-5; V gene: TRBV7-3; D gene: .; CDR3 protein: ASSLEATGETQY
clone size: few; J gene: TRBJ2-5; V gene: TRBV6-2/TRBV6-3; D gene: TRBD1; CDR3 protein: ASSIGTAADLSQETQY
clone size: .; J gene: TRBJ2-3; V gene: TRBV12-3/TRBV12-4; D gene: .; CDR3 protein: ASSLYPLGGRSTDTQY
clone size: .; J gene: TRBJ2-3; V gene: TRBV24-1; D gene: TRBD1; CDR3 protein: ATSVGGTGVYTQY
clone size: .; J gene: TRBJ1-2; V gene: TRBV20-1; D gene: TRBD1; CDR3 protein: SASGQGRT
clone size: many; J gene: TRBJ2-7; V gene: TRBV4-1; D gene: .; CDR3 protein: ASSQDIRGLYEQY
clone size: few; J gene: TRBJ2-6; V gene: TRBV5-5; D gene: .; CDR3 protein: ASSLDGGAGANVLT
clone size: .; J gene: TRBJ1-3; V gene: TRBV15; D gene: .; CDR3 protein: ATSRRARDPSGNTIY
clone size: .; J gene: TRBJ2-5; V gene: TRBV29-1; D gene: .; CDR3 protein: SVKPRGGVLETQY
clone size: .; J gene: TRBJ2-5; V gene: TRBV7-7; D gene: .; CDR3 protein: ASSNEKTQY
clone size: few; J gene: TRBJ2-1; V gene: TRBV7-9; D gene: TRBD1; CDR3 protein: ASSLVFRGPYNEQF
clone size: .; J gene: TRBJ2-5; V gene: TRBV5-1; D gene: TRBD2; CDR3 protein: ASSLVASGGQETQY
clone size: .; J gene: TRBJ2-2; V gene: TRBV12-3/TRBV12-4; D gene: .; CDR3 protein: ASSPVLDTGELF
clone size: .; J gene: TRBJ2-1; V gene: TRBV11-3; D gene: .; CDR3 protein: ASSPGHLSYNEQF
clone size: .; J gene: TRBJ1-5; V gene: TRBV12-3/TRBV12-4; D gene: .; CDR3 protein: ASSLGQANQPQH
clone size: .; J gene: TRBJ1-1; V gene: TRBV12-3/TRBV12-4; D gene: .; CDR3 protein: ASSLASTVTEAF
clone size: few; J gene: TRBJ2-7; V gene: TRBV20-1; D gene: .; CDR3 protein: SAPVGDYYEQY
clone size: .; J gene: TRBJ1-5; V gene: TRBV30; D gene: .; CDR3 protein: AWSLGGQPQH
clone size: .; J gene: TRBJ2-3; V gene: TRBV7-3; D gene: TRBD2; CDR3 protein: ASSYGTSGRTDTQY
clone size: few; J gene: TRBJ1-4; V gene: TRBV9; D gene: .; CDR3 protein: ASSVGQYGEKLF
clone size: .; J gene: TRBJ2-5; V gene: TRBV21-1; D gene: .; CDR3 protein: ASSKGGRGAAETQY
clone size: .; J gene: TRBJ1-1; V gene: TRBV28; D gene: .; CDR3 protein: ASSPPGTNEAF
clone size: .; J gene: TRBJ2-1; V gene: TRBV7-6; D gene: TRBD2; CDR3 protein: ASSPGTSGKSSYNEQF
clone size: .; J gene: TRBJ1-1; V gene: TRBV5-1; D gene: TRBD1; CDR3 protein: ASSLRAGGFTEAF
clone size: .; J gene: TRBJ2-7; V gene: TRBV2; D gene: .; CDR3 protein: ASSGEGERSAYEQY
clone size: .; J gene: TRBJ2-4; V gene: TRBV11-2; D gene: .; CDR3 protein: ASSLMYSSVKNIQY
clone size: few; J gene: TRBJ2-5; V gene: TRBV3-1; D gene: TRBD1; CDR3 protein: ASIHRGQETQY
clone size: few; J gene: TRBJ2-1; V gene: TRBV4-2; D gene: TRBD2; CDR3 protein: ASSRASGVYNEQF
clone size: few; J gene: TRBJ2-1; V gene: TRBV24-1; D gene: .; CDR3 protein: ATSDGSKQF
clone size: .; J gene: TRBJ2-7; V gene: TRBV5-1; D gene: TRBD1; CDR3 protein: ASSRRQGAHEQY
clone size: .; J gene: TRBJ2-7; V gene: TRBV6-2/TRBV6-3; D gene: .; CDR3 protein: ASTMWVQGQSYEQY
clone size: .; J gene: TRBJ1-2; V gene: TRBV29-1; D gene: .; CDR3 protein: SVLRVNANYGYT
clone size: .; J gene: TRBJ2-3; V gene: TRBV20-1; D gene: .; CDR3 protein: SARDPRAGLETDTQY
clone size: .; J gene: TRBJ2-7; V gene: TRBV10-3; D gene: TRBD2; CDR3 protein: AISERLAAEQY
clone size: many; J gene: TRBJ2-7; V gene: TRBV7-8; D gene: TRBD2; CDR3 protein: ASSLTSGTYEQY
clone size: .; J gene: TRBJ2-5; V gene: TRBV20-1; D gene: .; CDR3 protein: SARVPGDFAETQY
clone size: .; J gene: TRBJ2-3; V gene: TRBV11-3; D gene: .; CDR3 protein: ASSPRNGRATDTQY
clone size: few; J gene: TRBJ2-2; V gene: TRBV20-1; D gene: .; CDR3 protein: SARDLEVTGELF
clone size: .; J gene: TRBJ2-3; V gene: TRBV24-1; D gene: .; CDR3 protein: ATSAETRTDTQY
clone size: few; J gene: TRBJ2-3; V gene: TRBV7-2; D gene: TRBD2; CDR3 protein: ASSSSSGVSDTQY
clone size: .; J gene: TRBJ2-4; V gene: TRBV7-2; D gene: .; CDR3 protein: ASSPRAGNIQY
clone size: .; J gene: TRBJ1-1; V gene: TRBV18; D gene: .; CDR3 protein: ASSLGMGIEGAEAF
clone size: .; J gene: TRBJ2-2; V gene: TRBV5-1; D gene: .; CDR3 protein: ASGLTGELF
clone size: .; J gene: TRBJ1-5; V gene: TRBV20-1; D gene: .; CDR3 protein: SARVSPLGNQPQH